This T cell receptor beta chain originates from a study of tumor-infiltrating lymphocytes in localized non-small cell lung cancer. Study-wide findings and caveats: TCRbeta sequencing showed higher T cell infiltration in tumors than uninvolved lung. Recurrence-free survival showed no association with tumor T-cell fraction. Not all patients were TCR sequenced, owing to tissue quantity. Immunotypes IM1 and IM2 had similar TCR-derived T-cell fractions.

Here immunoSEQ multiplex PCR was the method, and the copy in TCRdb shows in-frame clones only, minus some. The sample includes around 16,000 clones, over 70% of them seen just once. The CDR3 sequence is 16 residues long. V lost 10 bases, J lost 0 bases, and 22 bases lay in between. Germline V CDR1 and CDR2: SGHNT, YYREEE (reference sequence). As regards this clone: Antigen specificity is unknown.

This rearrangement joins TRBV5-4 to TRBJ1-1, with D possibly being TRBD1 (6 bases). Sequencing was performed on lung tumor tissue. This TCR was sampled from a human donor with non-small cell lung cancer. CDR3 amino acids: CAPGREGGGMNTEAFF. The CDR3 nucleotides read TGTGCCCCCGGCCGGGAAGGGGGAGGGATGAACACTGAAGCTTTCTTT.